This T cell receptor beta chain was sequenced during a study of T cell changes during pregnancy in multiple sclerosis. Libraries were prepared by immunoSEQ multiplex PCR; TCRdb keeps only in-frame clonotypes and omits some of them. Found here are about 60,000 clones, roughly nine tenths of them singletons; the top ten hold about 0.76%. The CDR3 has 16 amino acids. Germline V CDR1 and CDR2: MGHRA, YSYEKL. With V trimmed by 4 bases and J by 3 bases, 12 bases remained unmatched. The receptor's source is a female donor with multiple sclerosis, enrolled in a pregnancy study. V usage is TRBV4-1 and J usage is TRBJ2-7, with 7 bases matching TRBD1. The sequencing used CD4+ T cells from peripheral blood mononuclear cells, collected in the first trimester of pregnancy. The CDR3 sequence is CASSPGPAGGYYEQYF. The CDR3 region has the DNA TGCGCCAGCAGCCCGGGACCCGCAGGGGGTTACTACGAGCAGTACTTC.